A single sample gave rise to the 14 T cell receptor beta chains below, sequenced in a study of T cell responses to AZD1222 COVID-19 vaccine. Libraries were prepared by immunoSEQ multiplex PCR; TCRdb keeps only in-frame clonotypes and omits some of them. The top ten clones hold approximately 30% of a sample with 92,000 or so clones, roughly 90% of them seen once. The sample consisted of peripheral blood, taken on day 0 of AZD1222 vaccination. The receptors derive from an adult in good health.

The chain links TRBV7-2 to TRBJ2-7, with no clear D. The CDR3 totals 14 residues. Looked up from germline, CDR1 is SGHTA and CDR2 is FQGNSA. Between the trimmed V and J ends, which lost 2 bases and 5 bases, there was a span of 13 bases. CDR3 coding DNA: TGTGCCAGCAGCTTAAGCCTACGGTGGGACGAGCAGTACTTC. This sequence encodes CASSLSLRWDEQYF. Supplemented by reference TRBV7-2 and TRBJ2-7, the full variable domain reads GAGVSQSPSNKVTEKGKDVELRCDPISGHTALYWYRQSLGQGLEFLIYFQGNSAPDKSGLPSDRFSAERTGGSVSTLTIQRTQQEDSAVYLCASSLSLRWDEQYFGPGTRLTVT.

J is TRBJ2-7 and V is TRBV28, with a possible D match to TRBD2 (5 bases). The CDR3 is made up of 15 amino acids. V lost 7 bases and J lost 5, with 21 bases in between. Per the germline V gene, CDR1 is MDHEN and CDR2 is SYDVKM. The CDR3 region is CASNLITADLDEQYF. The CDR3 DNA follows: TGTGCCAGCAACCTAATCACAGCGGACTTAGACGAGCAGTACTTC.

The chain has TRBV24-1 and TRBJ2-2; D unresolved. Looked up from germline, CDR1 is KGHDR and CDR2 is SFDVKD. The CDR3 covers 13 residues. V gave up 4 bases and J gave up 6 bases, with 8 bases separating them. The CDR3 DNA is TGTGCCACCAGTGACCACTGGTCCGGGGAGCTGTTTTTT. This codes for CATSDHWSGELFF.

The chain links TRBV6-5 to TRBJ1-5; TRBD1 aligns across 9 bases. CDR3 size: 14 residues. The germline CDR1 and CDR2 sequences are MNHEY and SVGAGI. V trimming: 10 bases; J trimming: 6 bases; junction bases outside the gene matches: 10. The CDR3: CAIRTGVSGQPQHF. The CDR3 nucleotides are TGTGCCATCCGGACAGGGGTCTCGGGTCAGCCCCAGCATTTT.

The table lists this clone with a count of one. The genes are TRBV5-1 and TRBJ2-1, with 7 positions matching TRBD1. The CDR3 runs to 16 residues. The J segment lost 7 bases and the V segment lost 4 bases, leaving 14 bases of the junction unmatched. CDR1 and CDR2 from the germline V gene are SGHRS and YFSETQ. The CDR3 bases are TGCGCCAGCAGCCCCACAGGGGTTGGGGATGGGAATGAGCAGTTCTTC. Its protein product is CASSPTGVGDGNEQFF.

The J gene is TRBJ2-7, the V gene TRBV7-2, with 9 bases identical to TRBD2. CDR3 size: 17 residues. The germline gives CDR1 SGHTA, CDR2 FQGNSA. After removal of 5 bases from V and 2 bases from J, the junction contained 13 bases not matched to a gene. The CDR3 DNA follows: TGTGCCAGCAGCCCCTTATGGAAGCGGGAGGCTACCTACGAGCAGTACTTC. Translation gives CASSPLWKREATYEQYF.

The genes are TRBV5-4 and TRBJ2-7, with D unclear. The CDR3 totals 16 residues. Germline V gene sequence: CDR1 SGHNT, CDR2 YYREEE (reference sequence). V shed 5 bases and J shed 2 bases, with 20 bases lying between them. The CDR3 nucleotides are TGTGCCAGCAGTACCCGCCCCGGCCAGGTGCCCTACGAGCAGTACTTC. It codes for CASSTRPGQVPYEQYF.

In this sample, this clone turned up a few times. The chain is built from TRBV4-2 and TRBJ2-7; perhaps TRBD2 as D (7 bases). CDR1 is LGHNA, CDR2 YNFKEQ, per germline. V was trimmed by 3 bases and J by 4 bases, leaving 16 bases between them. The CDR3 runs 15 residues. The CDR3 loop reads CASSQASGGTYEQYF. The DNA of the CDR3 is TGTGCCAGCAGCCAGGCTTCGGGGGGCACTTACGAGCAGTACTTC.

The chain couples TRBV18 to TRBJ1-5; TRBD1 is a possible D gene (5 bases). The V end was cut by 3 bases, the J end by 1 base, with 10 bases between. The CDR3 covers 15 residues. Germline V gene lookup returns CDR1 KGHSH and CDR2 LQKENI. CDR3 nucleotides: TGTGCCAGCTCACCGTCCGGGGGAAGCAATCAGCCCCAGCATTTT. Protein sequence: CASSPSGGSNQPQHF.

The J gene is TRBJ2-1, the V gene TRBV6-2 or TRBV6-3, with D possibly TRBD1 on 5 matching bases. The CDR3 length is 15 residues. Germline V gene lookup returns CDR1 MNHEY and CDR2 SVGEGT. The germline V and J ends were trimmed by 4 bases and 2 bases, with 12 bases remaining between them. The CDR3 reads CASSSGRATYNEQFF. The CDR3 DNA reads TGTGCCAGCAGTTCAGGCAGGGCCACCTACAATGAGCAGTTCTTC.

The V call is TRBV15, the J call TRBJ1-2; weak D call: TRBD1 (6 bases). The CDR3 is 13 residues long. CDR1 is LNHNV, CDR2 YYDKDF, per germline (reference sequence). Trimming stripped 5 bases from V and 3 bases from J, with 10 bases between. This chain's CDR3 is CATSPRQDYGYTF. DNA of the CDR3: TGTGCCACCAGCCCGCGACAGGACTATGGCTACACCTTC. Using reference TRBV15 and TRBJ1-2 for the parts outside the CDR3, the full variable domain is DAMVIQNPRYQVTQFGKPVTLSCSQTLNHNVMYWYQQKSSQAPKLLFHYYDKDFNNEADTPDNFQSRRPNTSFCFLDIRSPGLGDTAMYLCATSPRQDYGYTFGSGTRLTVV.

The genes are TRBV3-1 (or the pseudogene TRBV3-2) and TRBJ2-7; D is possibly TRBD2 (6 bases). The length of the CDR3 is 13 residues. Trimming removed 2 bases at V and 4 bases at J, with 9 bases between. Looked up from germline, CDR1 is LGHDT and CDR2 is YNNKEL (reference sequence). CDR3 sequence: CASSQSGLYEQYF. DNA for the CDR3: TGTGCCAGCAGCCAATCGGGACTTTACGAGCAGTACTTC.

The chain is built from TRBV2 and TRBJ2-3; 13 nucleotides line up with TRBD2. The V segment lost 10 bases and the J segment 4 bases; nucleotides outside the gene matches: 8. The CDR3 length is 15 residues. The germline CDR1 and CDR2 sequences are SNHLY and FYNNEI. The CDR3 loop is CATLRTSGRADTQYF. In DNA form, the CDR3 reads TGTGCCACTCTTAGAACTAGCGGGAGGGCAGATACGCAGTATTTT.

The rearrangement links TRBV28 to TRBJ2-6; the D is unclear. Per germline, CDR1 MDHEN and CDR2 SYDVKM. The CDR3 has 13 residues. Trimming cost V 10 bases and J 2 bases, with 9 bases left between them. The CDR3 sequence is CATLDAGANVLTF. The CDR3 DNA reads as TGTGCCACCCTGGATGCTGGGGCCAACGTCCTGACTTTC.